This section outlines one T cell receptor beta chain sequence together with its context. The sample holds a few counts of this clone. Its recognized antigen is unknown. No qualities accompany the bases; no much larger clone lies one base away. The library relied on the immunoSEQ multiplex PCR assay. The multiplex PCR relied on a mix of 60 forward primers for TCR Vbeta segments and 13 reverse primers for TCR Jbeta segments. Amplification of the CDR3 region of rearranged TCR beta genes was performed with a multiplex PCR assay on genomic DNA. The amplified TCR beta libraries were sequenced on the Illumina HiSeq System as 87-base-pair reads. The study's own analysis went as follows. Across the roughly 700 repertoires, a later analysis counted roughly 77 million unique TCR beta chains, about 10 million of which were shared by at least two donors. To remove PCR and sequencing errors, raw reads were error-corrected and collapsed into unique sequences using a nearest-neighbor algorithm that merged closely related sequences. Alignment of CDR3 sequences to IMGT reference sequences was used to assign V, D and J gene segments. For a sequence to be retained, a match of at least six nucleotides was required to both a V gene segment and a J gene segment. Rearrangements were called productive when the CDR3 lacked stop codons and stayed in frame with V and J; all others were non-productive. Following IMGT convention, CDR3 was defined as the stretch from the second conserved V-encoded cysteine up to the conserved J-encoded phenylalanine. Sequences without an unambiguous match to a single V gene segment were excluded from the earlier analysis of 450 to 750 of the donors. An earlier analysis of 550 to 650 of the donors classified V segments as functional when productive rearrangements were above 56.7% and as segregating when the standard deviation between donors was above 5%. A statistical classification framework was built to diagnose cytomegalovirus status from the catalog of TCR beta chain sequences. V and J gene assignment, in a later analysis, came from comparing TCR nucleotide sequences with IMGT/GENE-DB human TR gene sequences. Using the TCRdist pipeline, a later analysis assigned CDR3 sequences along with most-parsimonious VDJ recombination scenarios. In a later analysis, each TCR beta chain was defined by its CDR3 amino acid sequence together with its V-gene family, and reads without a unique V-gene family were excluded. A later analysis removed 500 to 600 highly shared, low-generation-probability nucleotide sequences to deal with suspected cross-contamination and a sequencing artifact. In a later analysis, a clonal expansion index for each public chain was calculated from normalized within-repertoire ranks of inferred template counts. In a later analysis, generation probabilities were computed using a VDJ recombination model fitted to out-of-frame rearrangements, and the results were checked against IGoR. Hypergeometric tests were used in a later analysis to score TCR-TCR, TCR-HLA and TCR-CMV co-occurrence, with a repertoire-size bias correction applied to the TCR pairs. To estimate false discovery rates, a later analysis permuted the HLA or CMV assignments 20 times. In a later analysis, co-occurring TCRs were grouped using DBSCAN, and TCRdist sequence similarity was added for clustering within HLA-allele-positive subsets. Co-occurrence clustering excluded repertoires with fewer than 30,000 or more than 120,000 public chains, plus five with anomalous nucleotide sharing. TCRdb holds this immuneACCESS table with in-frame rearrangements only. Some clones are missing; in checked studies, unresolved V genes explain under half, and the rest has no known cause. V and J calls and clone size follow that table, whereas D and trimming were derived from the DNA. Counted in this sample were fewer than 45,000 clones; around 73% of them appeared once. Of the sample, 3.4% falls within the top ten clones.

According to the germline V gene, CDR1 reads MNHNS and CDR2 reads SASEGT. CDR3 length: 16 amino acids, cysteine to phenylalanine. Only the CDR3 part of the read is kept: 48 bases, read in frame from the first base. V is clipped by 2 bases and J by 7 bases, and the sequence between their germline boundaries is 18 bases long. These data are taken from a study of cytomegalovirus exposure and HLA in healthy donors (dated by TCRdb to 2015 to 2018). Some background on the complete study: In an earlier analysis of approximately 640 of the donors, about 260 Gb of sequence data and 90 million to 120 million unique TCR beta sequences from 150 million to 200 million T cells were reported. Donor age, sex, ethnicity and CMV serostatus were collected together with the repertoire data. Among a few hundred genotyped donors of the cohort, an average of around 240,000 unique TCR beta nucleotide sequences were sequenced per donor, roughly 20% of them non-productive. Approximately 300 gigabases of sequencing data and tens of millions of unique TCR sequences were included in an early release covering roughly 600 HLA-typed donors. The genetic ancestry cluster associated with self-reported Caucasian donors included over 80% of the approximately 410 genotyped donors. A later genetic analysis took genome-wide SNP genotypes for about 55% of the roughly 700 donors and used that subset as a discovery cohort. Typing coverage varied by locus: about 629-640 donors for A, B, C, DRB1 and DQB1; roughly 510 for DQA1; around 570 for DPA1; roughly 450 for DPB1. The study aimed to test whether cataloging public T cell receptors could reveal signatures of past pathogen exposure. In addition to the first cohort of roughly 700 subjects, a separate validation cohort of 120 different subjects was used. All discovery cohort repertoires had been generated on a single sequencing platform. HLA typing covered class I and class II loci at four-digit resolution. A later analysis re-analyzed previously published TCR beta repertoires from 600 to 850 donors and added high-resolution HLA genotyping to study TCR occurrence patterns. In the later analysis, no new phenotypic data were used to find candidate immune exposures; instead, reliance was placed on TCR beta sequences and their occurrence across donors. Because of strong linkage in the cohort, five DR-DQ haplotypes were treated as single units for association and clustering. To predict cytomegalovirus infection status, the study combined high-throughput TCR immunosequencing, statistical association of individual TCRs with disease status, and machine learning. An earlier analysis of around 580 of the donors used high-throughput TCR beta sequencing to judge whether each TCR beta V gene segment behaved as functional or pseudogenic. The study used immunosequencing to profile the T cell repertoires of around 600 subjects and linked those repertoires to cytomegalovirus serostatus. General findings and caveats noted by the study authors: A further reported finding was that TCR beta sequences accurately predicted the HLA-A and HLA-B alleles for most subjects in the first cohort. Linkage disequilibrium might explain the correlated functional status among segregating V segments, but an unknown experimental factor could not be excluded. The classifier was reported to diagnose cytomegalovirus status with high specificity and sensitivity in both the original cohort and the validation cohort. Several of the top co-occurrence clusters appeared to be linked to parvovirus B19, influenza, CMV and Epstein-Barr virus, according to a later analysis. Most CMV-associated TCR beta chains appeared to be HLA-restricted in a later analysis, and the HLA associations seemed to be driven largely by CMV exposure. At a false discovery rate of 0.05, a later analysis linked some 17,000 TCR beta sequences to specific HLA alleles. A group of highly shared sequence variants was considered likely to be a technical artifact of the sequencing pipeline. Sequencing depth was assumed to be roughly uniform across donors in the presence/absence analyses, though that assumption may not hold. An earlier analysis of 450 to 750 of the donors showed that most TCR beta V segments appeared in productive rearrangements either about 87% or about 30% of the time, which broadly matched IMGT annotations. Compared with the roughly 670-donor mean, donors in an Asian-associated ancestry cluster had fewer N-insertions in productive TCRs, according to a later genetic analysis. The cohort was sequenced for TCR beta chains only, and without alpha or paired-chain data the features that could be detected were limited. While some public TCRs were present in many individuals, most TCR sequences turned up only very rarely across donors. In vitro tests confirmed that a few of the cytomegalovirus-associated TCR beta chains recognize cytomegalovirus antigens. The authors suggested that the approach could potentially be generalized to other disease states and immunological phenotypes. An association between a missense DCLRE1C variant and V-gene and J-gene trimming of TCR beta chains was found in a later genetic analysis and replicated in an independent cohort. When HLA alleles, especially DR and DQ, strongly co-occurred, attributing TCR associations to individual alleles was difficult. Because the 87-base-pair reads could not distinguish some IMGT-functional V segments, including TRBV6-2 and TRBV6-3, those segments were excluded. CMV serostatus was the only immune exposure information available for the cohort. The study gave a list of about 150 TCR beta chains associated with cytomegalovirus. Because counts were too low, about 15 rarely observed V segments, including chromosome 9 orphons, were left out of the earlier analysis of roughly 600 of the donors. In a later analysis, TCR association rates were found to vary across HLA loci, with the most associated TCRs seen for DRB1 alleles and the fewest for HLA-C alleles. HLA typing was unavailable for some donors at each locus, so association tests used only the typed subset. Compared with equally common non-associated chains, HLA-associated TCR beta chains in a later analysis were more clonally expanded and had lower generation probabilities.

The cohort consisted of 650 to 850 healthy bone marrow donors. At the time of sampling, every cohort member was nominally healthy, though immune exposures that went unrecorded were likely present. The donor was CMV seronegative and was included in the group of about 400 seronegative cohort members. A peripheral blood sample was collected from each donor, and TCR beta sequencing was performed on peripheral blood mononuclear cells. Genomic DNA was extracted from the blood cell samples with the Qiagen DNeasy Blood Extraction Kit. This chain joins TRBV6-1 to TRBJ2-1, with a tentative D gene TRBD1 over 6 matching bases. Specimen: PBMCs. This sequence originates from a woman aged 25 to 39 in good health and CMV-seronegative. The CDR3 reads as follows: CASSEQVWQGPNEQFF. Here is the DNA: TGTGCCAGCAGTGAACAGGTTTGGCAGGGGCCAAATGAGCAGTTCTTC.